This T cell receptor beta chain was sequenced for a study of cytomegalovirus exposure and HLA in healthy donors. This clone was picked up a small number of times. Germline loops: CDR1 KGHSH, CDR2 LQKENI. The CDR3 totals 15 residues. The V and J ends lost 6 bases and 1 base respectively, with 14 bases between them. In the PCR, 60 Vbeta and 13 Jbeta primers were used. Method: immunoSEQ multiplex PCR; TCRdb's copy keeps in-frame clones and lacks some. Of about 180,000 clones in the sample, 76% were seen once. Specimen: PBMCs. This TCR came from a woman aged 25 to 45 in good health and CMV-seropositive. The chain couples TRBV18 to TRBJ2-3, with D perhaps TRBD1 (5 bases). CDR3 DNA sequence: TGTGCCAGCTCCCCCTCAGGGTTACGCACAGATACGCAGTATTTT. Its translation is CASSPSGLRTDTQYF.